This TCR beta chain was identified in a study of blood T cell repertoires in COVID-19. The germline V and J ends were trimmed by 5 bases and 6 bases, with 14 bases remaining between them. Germline V gene sequence: CDR1 SGHTA, CDR2 FQGTGA. This CDR3 region has 14 residues. Individuals aged about 18 to 90 years were recruited from 24 US areas. Here immunoSEQ multiplex PCR was the method, and the copy in TCRdb shows in-frame clones only, minus some. The sample gives 290,000 or so clones, around 90% of which show up once; 0.95% to 1.2% is in the top ten. The chain couples TRBV7-3 to TRBJ2-1, with a tentative D call TRBD1 (7 bases). The source of this sequence is a woman aged 30 to 39 who had recovered from COVID-19. The material sequenced was PBMCs or T cells enriched from blood (not recorded which). In DNA, the CDR3 is TGTGCCAGCAGCGCGCGGGACAGATTCAATGAGCAGTTCTTC. Its protein product is CASSARDRFNEQFF.